This T cell receptor (beta chain) emerged from a study of post-analysis software for immune sequencing data. For the study at large: Progressive-relapsing, secondary progressive and relapsing-remitting multiple sclerosis were among the disease courses included.

The V end lost 3 bases, the J end lost 5 bases, and 15 bases lay between the germline ends. CDR3 length: 15 amino acids. Note on this clonotype: Its matching antigen is unknown.

Unique-molecular-identifier-tagged TCR beta cDNA libraries were used. Once about 0.9 to 11 million T cells were used, roughly 0.5 million cDNA molecules resulted. One entry per CDR3 protein, called by TCRdb with MiXCR from the PCR reads. The repertoire holds a few hundred thousand distinct CDR3 sequences, with approximately 34% as singletons. Study-wide results and caveats: The F measure placed samples prepared in the same batch into strongly shared clusters. Controls showed lower frequencies than patients for 4 or 5 TRBV segments, and TRBV5-6, TRBV5-1 and TRBV20-1 were among these. Compared against controls, patients with multiple sclerosis displayed significantly lower normalized Chao1 diversity.

The sequence was obtained from a girl aged 2-17 years with multiple sclerosis. This chain connects TRBV12-3 or TRBV12-4 to TRBJ2-3; tentatively, D is TRBD2 (5 bases). Source material: blood. CDR3 residues: CASSFGGSLGDTQYF. For the CDR3, the DNA is TGTGCCAGCAGTTTCGGAGGTTCCCTTGGAGATACGCAGTATTTT.